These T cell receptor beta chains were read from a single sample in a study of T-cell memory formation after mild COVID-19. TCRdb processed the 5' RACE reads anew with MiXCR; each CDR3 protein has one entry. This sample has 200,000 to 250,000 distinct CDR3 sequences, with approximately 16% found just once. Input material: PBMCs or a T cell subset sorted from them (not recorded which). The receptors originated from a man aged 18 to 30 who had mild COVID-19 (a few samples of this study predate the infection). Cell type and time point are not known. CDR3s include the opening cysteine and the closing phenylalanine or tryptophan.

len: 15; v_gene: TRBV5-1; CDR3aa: CASSSSGGNTGELFF
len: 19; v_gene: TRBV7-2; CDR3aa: CASSSQPGQGRSFTGELFF
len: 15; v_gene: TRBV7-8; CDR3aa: CASRPARTGYHEQFF
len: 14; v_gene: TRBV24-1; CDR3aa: CATGTGWDTDTQYF
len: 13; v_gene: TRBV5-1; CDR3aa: CASSPETASPLHF
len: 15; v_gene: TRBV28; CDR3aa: CASRLGGGAYNEQFF
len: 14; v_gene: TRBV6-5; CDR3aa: CASSRQGPNTEAFF
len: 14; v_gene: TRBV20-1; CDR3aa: CSARDEGSTDTQYF
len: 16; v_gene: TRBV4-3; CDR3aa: CASSRDPWSSGNTIYF
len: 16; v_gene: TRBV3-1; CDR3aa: CASSQDISAYTGELFF
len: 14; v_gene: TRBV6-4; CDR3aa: CASSEYGATGELFF
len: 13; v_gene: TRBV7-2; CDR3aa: CASSLDRENGYTF
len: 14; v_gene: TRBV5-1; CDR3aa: CASSIGQGGETQYF
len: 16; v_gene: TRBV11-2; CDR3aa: CASSLDGTGGDETQYF
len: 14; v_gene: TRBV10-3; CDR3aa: CAIRNTGGNSPLHF
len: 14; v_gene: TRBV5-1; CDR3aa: CASSLATSAEKLFF
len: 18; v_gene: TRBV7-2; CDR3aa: CASSLTPGLAGVPGQQYF
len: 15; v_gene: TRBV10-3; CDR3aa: CAISPRDRSNTEAFF
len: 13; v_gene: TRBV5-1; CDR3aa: CASSLEAVRKAFF
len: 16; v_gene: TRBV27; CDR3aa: CASSRPGQGTTGELFF
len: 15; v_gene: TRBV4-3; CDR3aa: CASSPIGTGNYGYTF
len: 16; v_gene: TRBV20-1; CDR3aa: CSASPLAGGPWETQYF
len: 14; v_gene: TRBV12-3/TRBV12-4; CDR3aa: CASSRSQGNTEAFF
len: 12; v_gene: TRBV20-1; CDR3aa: CSARDPRPEAFF
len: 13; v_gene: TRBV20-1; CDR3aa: CSARGDSNSPLHF
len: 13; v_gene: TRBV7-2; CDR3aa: CASSLEVPQPQHF
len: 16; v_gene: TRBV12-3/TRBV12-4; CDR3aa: CASRRDLWSGANVLTF
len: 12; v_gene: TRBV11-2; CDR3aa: CASSPTLTEAFF
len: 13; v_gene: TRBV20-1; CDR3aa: CGGTGGTGNTIYF
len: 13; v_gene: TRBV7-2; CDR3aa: CASSSLGYYGYTF
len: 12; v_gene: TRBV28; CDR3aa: CASKGTGGTQYF
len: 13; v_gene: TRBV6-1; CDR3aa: CVAVKDRVEGYTF
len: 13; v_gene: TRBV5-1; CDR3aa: CASSLEVYNEQFF
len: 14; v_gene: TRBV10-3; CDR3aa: CAVAGTAVGNTIYF
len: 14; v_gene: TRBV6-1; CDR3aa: CASSGRQGGQPQHF
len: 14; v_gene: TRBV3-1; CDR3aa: CASSQGGTSTEAFF
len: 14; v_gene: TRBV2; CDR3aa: CASSRDSGHQPQHF
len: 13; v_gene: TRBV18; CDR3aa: CASSPYFRAEAFF
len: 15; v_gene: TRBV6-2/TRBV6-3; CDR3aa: CASTSVQGASDTQYF
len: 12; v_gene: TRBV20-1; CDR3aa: CSAVRGNQPQHF
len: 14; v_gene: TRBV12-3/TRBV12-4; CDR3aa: CASSPPIGANVLTF
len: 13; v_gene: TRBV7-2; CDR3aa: CASSLVAWDTQYF
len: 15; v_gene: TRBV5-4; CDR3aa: CASSAYRGFGYEQYF
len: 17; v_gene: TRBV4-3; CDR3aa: CASSQKVGYGGSSPLHF
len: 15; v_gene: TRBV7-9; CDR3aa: CASSSAPSDGYGYTF